Below are 5 T cell receptor beta chains sequenced from a single sample in a study of blood T cell repertoires in COVID-19. Profiled with immunoSEQ multiplex PCR; TCRdb holds only in-frame clones, not every one. The sample consists of 150,000 to 170,000 clones, about 90% of them appearing once. Material for sequencing was peripheral blood. The source is a man aged 50 or older with acute or convalescent COVID-19.

The chain recombines TRBV3-1 (or the pseudogene TRBV3-2) with TRBJ2-1; D might be TRBD1 (5 bases). The CDR3 is 15 amino acids. Germline CDR1 LGHDT, CDR2 YNNKEL (reference sequence). Trimming shortened V by 0 bases and J by 10 bases, and 16 bases separated the two germline ends. CDR3 protein: CASSQDMATGQEQFF. The CDR3 DNA follows: TGTGCCAGCAGCCAAGATATGGCTACCGGACAAGAGCAGTTCTTC.

V usage is TRBV7-2 and J usage is TRBJ2-3; D not resolved. The CDR3 is made up of 15 amino acids. The germline CDR1 and CDR2 sequences are SGHTA and FQGNSA. V gave up 0 bases and J gave up 6 bases, with 13 bases separating them. This CDR3 reads CASSLAARSSDTQYF. The CDR3 DNA reads as TGTGCCAGCAGCTTAGCGGCTAGGAGTTCTGATACGCAGTATTTT.

The V and J genes are TRBV7-2 and TRBJ2-7; D perhaps matches TRBD2 (6 bases). CDR1 is SGHTA, CDR2 FQGNSA, per germline. This CDR3 has 15 residues. The V end lost 2 bases, the J end lost 4 bases, and 15 bases lay between the germline ends. DNA for the CDR3: TGTGCCAGCAGCTTAATGGGGGGACTGGGGTACGAGCAGTACTTC. It translates to CASSLMGGLGYEQYF.

A few counts support this clone. The CDR3, as DNA: TGTGCCAGCAGTCCAGAGGGGGACAGGGCTAGTTCCACCGGGGAGCTGTTTTTT. Translated, it gives CASSPEGDRASSTGELFF. The rearrangement links TRBV9 to TRBJ2-2; 9 bases are a match to TRBD1. CDR1 is SGDLS and CDR2 is YYNGEE in the germline V gene. The CDR3 has 18 amino acids. V dropped 5 bases and J dropped 4; count of bases not matched to a gene: 15.

The V call is TRBV12-3 or TRBV12-4, the J call TRBJ2-5; tentatively, D is TRBD2 (6 bases). The CDR3 sequence is 13 residues long. Trimming took 7 bases from V and 5 from J, leaving 14 bases between them. CDR3 bases: TGTGCCAGCAAGGGGAGCAGCGGGGAGACCCAGTACTTC. This encodes CASKGSSGETQYF.